This T cell receptor beta chain came from a study of vaccination and CD4 T cells after COVID-19. Points on this clonotype: Its antigen is currently unknown.

The Oncomine TCR Beta short-read assay sequenced DNA from cultured CD4+ T cells. Using its own MiXCR run on the PCR reads, TCRdb lists one record per CDR3 protein. Counted here are 15,000 to 20,000 distinct CDR3 sequences, about 69% occurring once; the ten biggest clones make up over 15%. Trimming cost V 8 bases and J 2 bases, with 4 bases left between them. CDR1 and CDR2 from the germline V gene are MDHEN and SYDVKM. There are 11 residues in the CDR3. The treatment is: roughly 10-day PBMC culture with coronavirus spike peptide pools or control peptides (ViraFEST assay). V and J are TRBV28 and TRBJ1-3; D gene ambiguous. This clonotype originated in a human donor who had recovered from COVID-19. Sequencing used CD4+ T cells from blood, cultured in vitro. CDR3 sequence (DNA): TGTGCCAGCGGGCCTGGAAACACCATATATTTT. Its protein is CASGPGNTIYF. Full variable domain (rest looked up from reference TRBV28 and TRBJ1-3): DVKVTQSSRYLVKRTGEKVFLECVQDMDHENMFWYRQDPGLGLRLIYFSYDVKMKEKGDIPEGYSVSREKKERFSLILESASTNQTSMYLCASGPGNTIYFGEGSWLTVV.